These 17 T cell receptor beta chains were sequenced from one sample in a study of tumor-infiltrating lymphocytes in primary liver carcinoma. A primer matching the constant region was used to make TCR beta cDNA from approximately 500 ng of total RNA. A slightly modified ARM-PCR protocol with three nested multiplex PCR rounds produced these TCR beta libraries. Rounds one and two of PCR, each of roughly 10 cycles, were primed with TRBV1-TRBV30 forward primers and a C-beta reverse primer. One entry per CDR3 protein results from TCRdb running MiXCR on the multiplex PCR reads. The profile covers 99,000 or so distinct CDR3 sequences, with more than 60% appearing a single time and over 7.5% taken by the ten largest. Joint extraction of RNA and DNA used roughly 17-32 mg of bulk tissue that was unsorted. Sequenced material: liver tumor tissue from sampling region 5. Sample subset: tumor region T5, tumor centre. These receptor sequences come from a woman aged 60-70 years with primary liver carcinoma and hepatitis B virus infection.

This clonotype was picked up a small number of times. V usage is TRBV20-1 and J usage is TRBJ2-3; D ambiguous. CDR3 length equals 13 residues. V was trimmed by 3 bases and J by 2 bases, leaving 9 bases between them. Germline-derived CDR1 and CDR2 are DFQATT and SNEGSKA (reference sequence). CDR3 sequence (DNA): TGCAGTGCTAGTTTTCAGCTCACAGATACGCAGTATTTT. Encoded protein: CSASFQLTDTQYF.

About this clonotype itself: One junction end does not reproduce the germline sequence, and a read error may be involved. The CDR3 reads CAITQLQGVEQYF. Written as DNA, the CDR3 is TGTGCCATCACCCAATTACAGGGTGTGGAGCAGTATTTC. The chain joins TRBV10-3 to TRBJ2-7; a possible D gene is TRBD1 (6 bases). Germline V gives CDR1 ENHRY, CDR2 SYGVKD. The CDR3 totals 13 residues.

This clonotype was recorded many times. The V and J genes are TRBV5-6 and TRBJ2-3; the match to TRBD2 covers 9 bases. CDR3 length: 16 amino acids. The junction had 11 bases not matched to a gene; V was cut back by 4 bases and J by 5 bases. Germline V gives CDR1 SGHDT, CDR2 YYEEEE. The CDR3 protein is CASSARVAGDVDTQYF. The CDR3 DNA reads as TGTGCCAGCAGCGCCCGGGTAGCGGGAGATGTAGATACGCAGTATTTT. The full variable domain, its missing parts supplied by reference TRBV5-6 and TRBJ2-3, is DAGVTQSPTHLIKTRGQQVTLRCSPKSGHDTVSWYQQALGQGPQFIFQYYEEEERQRGNFPDRFSGHQFPNYSSELNVNALLLGDSALYLCASSARVAGDVDTQYFGPGTRLTVL.

The chain is built from TRBV29-1 and TRBJ2-7; 10 positions agree with TRBD2. The germline CDR1 and CDR2 sequences are SQVTM and ANQGSEA. J was trimmed by 4 bases and V by 6 bases; bases with no gene match: 9. The CDR3 has 14 amino acids. The CDR3 reads CSVELSSGSYEQYF. The CDR3 DNA is TGCAGCGTAGAGTTATCTAGCGGGAGTTACGAGCAGTACTTC.

The chain uses TRBV4-1 and TRBJ1-5; D call uncertain. CDR3 size: 16 residues. Germline V lookup: CDR1 MGHRA, CDR2 YSYEKL. V was trimmed by 9 bases and J by 3 bases, leaving 21 bases between them. The CDR3 spells CARSATDWSLNQPQHF. CDR3 nucleotides: TGCGCCAGGAGCGCGACTGACTGGTCCCTCAATCAGCCCCAGCATTTT.

Comments on this clonotype: A much larger clone differs by one base, so this may be a read error. V usage is TRBV6-4 and J usage is TRBJ2-1; 8 bases agree with TRBD1. Germline trimming cut 5 bases from V and 8 bases from J; bases unmatched to any gene: 8. The CDR3 totals 14 residues. Per germline, CDR1 MRHNA and CDR2 SNTAGT. CDR3 sequence: CASSMGTGADEQFF. The CDR3 nucleotides are TGTGCCAGCAGTATGGGGACAGGTGCGGATGAGCAGTTCTTC.

The genes are TRBV11-3 and TRBJ2-1, with D possibly being TRBD2 (5 bases). The CDR3 has 15 residues. Germline CDR1 is SGHNT and CDR2 is YENEEA. The CDR3: CVNNLAAAARGEQFF. CDR3 DNA: TGTGTCAACAACTTGGCAGCGGCTGCCCGGGGTGAGCAGTTCTTC.

Note on this clonotype: One end of the junction fails to match germline, which may point to a read error. This chain joins TRBV6-5 and TRBJ2-1; D not certain. The CDR3 consists of 13 residues. The germline V gene has CDR1 MNHEY and CDR2 SVGAGI. CDR3 nucleotide sequence: TGTGCCAGCAGCCGAAGCGTGTACAATGAGCAGTCCTTC. It encodes CASSRSVYNEQSF.

Turning to this clonotype: Germline is not matched at one junction end, which may reflect a read error. This chain connects TRBV11-2 to TRBJ2-3, with a tentative D call TRBD2 (6 bases). The germline V gene encodes CDR1 SGHAT and CDR2 FQNNGV. This CDR3 is 13 amino acids long. CDR3 sequence reads: CARNLRRGNTQYF. The DNA for the CDR3 is TGTGCCAGGAACCTGCGACGGGGGAATACACAGTATTTT.

This clonotype has more than one count but fewer than ten. The V gene is TRBV7-9, the J gene TRBJ1-5; 9 bases line up with TRBD1. The V gene's germline CDR1 is SEHNR and CDR2 FQNEAQ (reference sequence). This CDR3 comprises 17 residues. V lost 5 bases, J lost 1 base, and 9 bases stayed unmatched. This CDR3 reads CASSAADRGGSNQPQHF. The CDR3 nucleotides are TGTGCCAGCAGCGCGGCGGACAGGGGAGGGAGCAATCAGCCCCAGCATTTT.

In this sample, this clonotype turned up many times. The chain employs TRBV5-1 and TRBJ2-1, with D perhaps matching TRBD1 or TRBD2 (5 bases each). Germline lookup yields CDR1 SGHRS and CDR2 YFSETQ. The V gene lost 7 bases and the J gene lost 0 bases, with 14 bases spanning the gap. The CDR3 sequence is 15 residues long. Here the CDR3 DNA reads TGCGCCAGCTGTACCGGGACGAGCTCCTACAATGAGCAGTTCTTC. This sequence encodes CASCTGTSSYNEQFF.

Notes on this clonotype: No conserved phenylalanine or tryptophan is present at the end of the CDR3, so a read error is the likely explanation. The limits of the CDR3 on the DNA are not certain, so only TCRdb's listed CDR3 is given. The chain couples TRBV12-3 or TRBV12-4 to TRBJ2-7; the table assigns TRBD2, which was not confirmed against the DNA. A total of 13 residues make up the CDR3, ends included. The CDR3 sequence: CASKAAGGYEQYY.

As for this clonotype: A much larger clone lies one base from this, so it may be a read error. The chain uses TRBV19 and TRBJ2-2, with D possibly TRBD2 on 5 matching bases. Germline CDR1 and CDR2: LNHDA and SQIVND (reference sequence). The V gene lost 7 bases and the J gene lost 9 bases, with 18 bases spanning the gap. The CDR3 has 14 amino acids. CDR3 amino acids: CASTAVYPSRELFF. In nucleotides, the CDR3 is TGTGCCAGTACCGCCGTCTATCCTAGCAGGGAGCTGTTTTTT. Full variable domain (outside the CDR3, taken from reference TRBV19 and TRBJ2-2): DGGITQSPKYLFRKEGQNVTLSCEQNLNHDAMYWYRQDPGQGLRLIYYSQIVNDFQKGDIAEGYSVSREKKESFPLTVTSAQKNPTAFYLCASTAVYPSRELFFGEGSRLTVL.

About this clonotype: The missing conserved phenylalanine or tryptophan at the end of this CDR3 makes a read error likely. No DNA is shown, since the ends of the CDR3 on it are uncertain; the CDR3 is the one TCRdb lists. The genes are TRBV28 and TRBJ2-1. The germline V gene has CDR1 MDHEN and CDR2 SYDVKM. Counting both end residues, the CDR3 totals 12 amino acids. The CDR3: CASSLRYNEQFL.

Comment on this clonotype: The germline gene is not matched at one end of the junction; a read error may be the cause. The chain is built from TRBV6-5 and TRBJ2-3, with D possibly called TRBD1 or TRBD2 (6 bases each). CDR1 MNHEY and CDR2 SVGAGI come from the germline V gene. The CDR3 is 17 amino acids. CDR3 bases: TGTGCCAGCAATTACCTGCCGGGGGCGATGGGCACAGAAACGCAGTATTTT. Its protein is CASNYLPGAMGTETQYF.

About this clonotype itself: A much larger clone differs from this one at a single base, so this may be a read error. The chain is built from TRBV13 and TRBJ2-7; D is possibly TRBD2 (6 bases). CDR1 PRHDT and CDR2 FYEKMQ come from the germline V gene (reference sequence). This CDR3 comprises 14 residues. The V end was cut by 7 bases, the J end by 3 bases, with 16 bases between. For the CDR3, the DNA is TGTGCCAGCATGAGGCAGGGACTTCACTACGAGCAGTACTTC. Amino acid sequence: CASMRQGLHYEQYF.

As to this clonotype: It is likely a read error, because the conserved phenylalanine at the end of the CDR3 is missing. The genes are TRBV11-2 and TRBJ2-7; TRBD2 matches at 11 bases. Germline V gene sequence: CDR1 SGHAT, CDR2 FQNNGV. This CDR3 is 15 amino acids long. Trimming cost V 1 base and J 6 bases; bases outside gene matches: 5. The CDR3 coding sequence is TGTGCCAGCAGCTTAGTGGATAGCGGGAGGGCCGAGCAGTACCTC. The encoded protein is CASSLVDSGRAEQYL.